The following is a T cell receptor (beta chain) sequence with its context. Its matching antigen is unknown. Sequencing used immunoSEQ multiplex PCR; TCRdb keeps in-frame clones, though not all of them. The table lists about 28,000 clones, around 93% of them singletons. The data derive from a study of T cells in localized non-small cell lung cancer. Overall study findings and caveats: Among the tissues sampled, uninvolved adjacent lung had the highest T cell clonality, above tumor.

The source of this sequence is a woman aged 35-70 years with stage III lung adenocarcinoma. The sample was peripheral blood mononuclear cells, taken before any cancer treatment.

The CDR3 is CASSQQRGGTPLHF. The CDR3, as DNA: TGTGCCAGCAGCCAGCAAAGGGGAGGAACACCCCTCCACTTT. The rearrangement links TRBV11-1 to TRBJ1-6; TRBD1 is a possible D gene (5 bases). The CDR3 loop spans 14 amino acids. CDR1 is SGHAT, CDR2 FQDESV, per germline (reference sequence). Trimming stripped 5 bases from V and 11 bases from J, with 16 bases between. Looking up the rest from reference TRBV11-1 and TRBJ1-6 gives the full variable domain: EAEVAQSPRYKITEKSQAVAFWCDPISGHATLYWYRQILGQGPELLVQFQDESVVDDSQLPKDRFSAERLKGVDSTLKIQPAELGDSAMYLCASSQQRGGTPLHFGNGTRLTVT.